These 17 T cell receptor beta chains came from one sample sequenced in a study of T-cell reconstitution after alpha-beta-depleted transplantation in children. Construction of the TCRbeta library involved unique molecular identifiers. TCRdb used MiXCR to reprocess the PCR reads, holding one entry per CDR3 protein. The sample includes over 450,000 distinct CDR3 sequences, 10% of them seen just once. The sample here was PBMCs, taken before TCRalphabeta/CD19-depleted stem cell transplant. The receptors stem from a child aged 2 to 10 with inherited bone marrow failure, due to receive a stem cell transplant.

The chain uses TRBV2 and TRBJ1-3; D remains ambiguous. The CDR3 totals 14 residues. The germline V gene encodes CDR1 SNHLY and CDR2 FYNNEI. Deletions cut 6 bases from V and 2 bases from J, with 11 bases between. CDR3 coding DNA: TGTGCCAGCAGCCCTAGATCGACTGGAAACACCATATATTTT. Translating it yields CASSPRSTGNTIYF.

This clonotype has a count of ten or more. The chain recombines TRBV6-2 or TRBV6-3 with TRBJ2-7, with TRBD2 identical over 12 bases. The CDR3 contains 14 residues. CDR1 and CDR2 from the germline V gene are MNHEY and SVGEGT. With V trimmed by 5 bases and J by 5 bases, 4 bases remained unmatched. This CDR3 reads CASSRLAGAHEQYF. The CDR3, as DNA: TGTGCCAGCAGTCGACTAGCGGGAGCCCACGAGCAGTACTTC.

This clonotype was observed a handful of times. The chain uses TRBV12-3 or TRBV12-4 and TRBJ1-2, with D possibly TRBD1 on 6 matching bases. CDR3 length equals 15 residues. V was cut by 3 bases and J by 4 bases, with 15 bases left in between. CDR3 sequence reads: CASSLFWRGTYGYTF. The CDR3 nucleotides are TGTGCCAGCAGTTTGTTTTGGAGGGGGACCTATGGCTACACCTTC.

This clonotype was counted many times. The chain uses TRBV4-3 and TRBJ2-3, with TRBD2 matching over 8 bases. Per the germline V gene, CDR1 is LGHNA and CDR2 is YSLEER. V shed 0 bases and J 10 bases; nucleotides not matched to a gene: 12. This CDR3 has 16 amino acids. The CDR3 bases are TGCGCCAGCAGCCAAGATGGAACGGGAGGGCACGGGGCGCAGTATTTT. It codes for CASSQDGTGGHGAQYF.

This clonotype was counted between two and nine times. This chain joins TRBV12-3 or TRBV12-4 and TRBJ2-1, with D possibly TRBD1 on 6 matching bases. Trimming shortened V by 5 bases and J by 2 bases, and 19 bases separated the two germline ends. CDR3 length: 17 residues. The CDR3 loop is CASSRPPSGGAYNEQFF. The CDR3 DNA is TGTGCCAGCAGTCGACCCCCTTCTGGGGGCGCCTACAATGAGCAGTTCTTC.

In this sample, this clonotype turned up many times. CDR3 DNA sequence: TGTGCCAGCAGCGGACCCGGGACTAGCACAGATACGCAGTATTTT. Protein sequence: CASSGPGTSTDTQYF. The chain joins TRBV9 to TRBJ2-3; D may be TRBD2 (6 bases). CDR3 length equals 15 residues. V lost 3 bases to trimming and J lost 0 bases, with 11 bases between them. Germline V lookup: CDR1 SGDLS, CDR2 YYNGEE.

This clonotype came up many times. V and J are TRBV29-1 and TRBJ2-2; 7 nucleotides agree with TRBD1. Germline CDR1 is SQVTM and CDR2 is ANQGSEA. The CDR3 totals 12 residues. V lost 6 bases and J lost 4; bases outside the gene matches: 2. As DNA, the CDR3 is TGCAGCGTCTACAGGGGCACCGGGGAGCTGTTTTTT. Protein product: CSVYRGTGELFF.

This clonotype appeared many times. This chain joins TRBV27 and TRBJ2-3, with a possible D match to TRBD1 (6 bases). This CDR3 has 15 residues. V shed 5 bases and J shed 6 bases, with 18 bases lying between them. Germline V CDR1 and CDR2: MNHEY, SMNVEV (reference sequence). CDR3 residues: CASSPRGRGSDTQYF. The CDR3 DNA sequence: TGTGCCAGCAGTCCCAGGGGTCGGGGTAGCGATACGCAGTATTTT.

This clonotype was counted many times. The chain employs TRBV20-1 and TRBJ2-7; D is uncertain. The V and J ends lost 1 base and 4 bases respectively, with 8 bases between them. The germline V gene has CDR1 DFQATT and CDR2 SNEGSKA (reference sequence). This CDR3 is 12 amino acids long. The CDR3 here is CSARANPYEQYF. The DNA of the CDR3 is TGCAGTGCTAGAGCCAATCCATACGAGCAGTACTTC.

This clonotype was detected many times. This chain links TRBV20-1 with TRBJ2-1; 10 bases match TRBD2. Germline CDR1 reads DFQATT; CDR2 reads SNEGSKA (reference sequence). This CDR3 has 15 amino acids. With V trimmed by 2 bases and J by 6 bases, 7 bases remained unmatched. CDR3 region: CSARRASGRLNEQFF. CDR3 nucleotide sequence: TGCAGTGCTAGAAGGGCTAGCGGGAGACTCAATGAGCAGTTCTTC.

Regarding this clonotype: A junction boundary mismatches the germline segment, possibly from a read error. The chain combines TRBV5-1 with TRBJ2-2, with 11 bases that match TRBD2. The germline gives CDR1 SGHRS, CDR2 YFSETQ. This CDR3 contains 20 residues. Here the CDR3 DNA reads TGCGCCAGCATCTTGATAACTAGCGGGAGTGAATACGAAGGCACCGGGGAGCTGTTTTTT. Protein: CASILITSGSEYEGTGELFF.

This clonotype occurred many times. V gene TRBV5-6 combines with J gene TRBJ2-1, with D perhaps matching TRBD1 or TRBD2 (5 bases each). The CDR3 spans 13 residues. Germline V lookup: CDR1 SGHDT, CDR2 YYEEEE. Trimming took off 4 bases at V and 8 bases at J, with 13 bases between the two ends. The DNA of the CDR3 is TGTGCCAGCAGCGAAAGAGGGGTGGATGAGCAGTTCTTC. It specifies CASSERGVDEQFF.

In this sample, this clonotype turned up many times. The V gene is TRBV4-3, the J gene TRBJ2-5; D is unresolved. Between the trimmed V and J ends, which lost 1 base and 4 bases, there was a span of 7 bases. Germline values: CDR1 LGHNA, CDR2 YSLEER. There are 13 residues in the CDR3. The CDR3 loop is CASSQVIGETQYF. CDR3 DNA: TGCGCCAGCAGCCAAGTTATAGGAGAGACCCAGTACTTC.

A few counts support this clonotype. CDR3 nucleotide sequence: TGTGCCAGCAGGGAGCCCCTTTTGGACGAGCAGTACTTC. Protein sequence: CASREPLLDEQYF. The chain joins TRBV6-1 to TRBJ2-7; D is unresolved. With 6 bases removed from V and 5 bases from J, the gap between germline ends came to 14 bases. The CDR3 extends over 13 amino acids. CDR1 MNHNS and CDR2 SASEGT come from the germline V gene.

This clonotype was seen ten or more times. This sequence joins TRBV28 and TRBJ2-7, with TRBD2 identical over 9 bases. Germline values: CDR1 MDHEN, CDR2 SYDVKM. The CDR3 runs to 13 residues. J lost 7 bases, V lost 7 bases, and 8 bases had no gene match. The CDR3 DNA reads TGTGCCAGCAAGTTAGCGGGAGAACTTGAGCAGTACTTC. This sequence encodes CASKLAGELEQYF. The full variable domain, rest sourced from reference TRBV28 and TRBJ2-7, is DVKVTQSSRYLVKRTGEKVFLECVQDMDHENMFWYRQDPGLGLRLIYFSYDVKMKEKGDIPEGYSVSREKKERFSLILESASTNQTSMYLCASKLAGELEQYFGPGTRLTVT.

To note about this clonotype: Since the CDR3 does not end with the conserved phenylalanine or tryptophan, this likely comes from a read error. The gene calls are TRBV12-3 or TRBV12-4 and TRBJ2-7; TRBD1 matches 7 bases. This CDR3 contains 15 residues. After removal of 5 bases from V and 2 bases from J, the junction contained 9 bases not matched to a gene. As DNA, the CDR3 is TGTGCCAGCAGTGGGGTCGGGACAGCCCCCTACGAGCAGTACTTA. Protein: CASSGVGTAPYEQYL.

This clonotype was found many times. The chain employs TRBV5-1 and TRBJ2-5; no firm D call. V shed 1 base and J shed 4 bases, with 11 bases lying between them. Germline V CDR1 and CDR2: SGHRS, YFSETQ. The CDR3 length is 14 residues. DNA for the CDR3: TGCGCCAGCAGCTTGATAGGCTACCCAGAGACCCAGTACTTC. Residues: CASSLIGYPETQYF.